This T cell receptor (beta chain) stems from a study of CD4 T cells in relation to SARS-CoV-2 and coronaviruses. General study results and limits: The cross-reactivity analysis covered only spike protein, not other viral proteins.

Comments on this clone: Its antigen is currently unknown.

Looked up from germline, CDR1 is SGHDT and CDR2 is YYEEEE. The ends lost 4 bases at V and 7 bases at J; junction bases unmatched: 10. The CDR3 is 16 amino acids. CEF-cultured naive and memory CD4+ T cell DNA got survey-level sequencing. Measured with immunoSEQ multiplex PCR; TCRdb has only the in-frame clones, and not every one. The sample consists of roughly 45,000 clones, approximately 80% of them appearing once. Material for sequencing was naive CD4+ T cells from PBMCs, cultured in vitro. Subset noted: naive CD4+ T cells isolated by negative enrichment. The receptor was isolated from an adult with COVID-19. The chain employs TRBV5-6 and TRBJ2-1, with 11 bases matching TRBD2. The CDR3 loop is CASSTTSGSGRNEQFF. Written as DNA, the CDR3 is TGTGCCAGCAGCACTACTAGCGGGAGTGGACGGAATGAGCAGTTCTTC.